Here is one T cell receptor (beta chain) with its context. What it binds is unknown. Use of 60 Vbeta and 13 Jbeta primers characterized the PCR. In the original analysis: Unique TCR beta chains totaled some 80 million in a later count, with 8.5 million to 12 million of them shared. Libraries were prepared by immunoSEQ multiplex PCR; TCRdb keeps only in-frame clonotypes and omits some of them. That table furnishes V, J and clone size, whereas the DNA furnished D and trimming. Of roughly 100,000 clones in the sample, 55% to 70% were seen once. This entry is derived from a study of cytomegalovirus exposure and HLA in healthy donors. Study-wide findings and caveats: In most subjects, TCR beta sequences reportedly gave accurate predictions of HLA-A and HLA-B alleles. A previous analysis found most TCR beta V segments productive roughly 87% or roughly 30% of the time.

This receptor was obtained from a woman aged 50 to 65 in good health and CMV-seropositive. Sequencing input: PBMCs.

The CDR3 reads CASSYSDPRRGQFF. Here the CDR3 DNA reads TGTGCCAGCAGTTACTCGGACCCCAGGAGGGGGCAGTTCTTC. The gene calls are TRBV6-5 and TRBJ2-1, with a tentative D call TRBD2 (6 bases). The germline CDR1 and CDR2 sequences are MNHEY and SVGAGI. The CDR3 contains 14 residues. Trimming cost V 0 bases and J 12 bases, with 15 bases left between them.